The TCR beta chain under discussion was sequenced for a study of shared clonotypes between healthy human individuals. Assay execution took place at the deep level. Data came from immunoSEQ multiplex PCR; TCRdb stores just in-frame clones and leaves some out. The table shows about 110,000 clones, with about 72% occurring only once. Study-wide results and limits: The sole specimen, blood, was sampled, and tissue repertoires likely differ.

Donors were Caucasian adults residing in Nashville, Tennessee, USA. This clone was seen a few times. Its antigen is not known. This CDR3 has 15 amino acids. Looked up from germline, CDR1 is LNHNV and CDR2 is YYDKDF (reference sequence). The V segment lost 0 bases and the J segment 6 bases; nucleotides outside the gene matches: 5. Sequenced input: memory CD8+ T cells sorted from blood. Documented subset: CD45RO+ cells pooled with CCR7-negative TemRA cells. The source of this sequence is a woman younger than 45 in good health. The chain couples TRBV15 to TRBJ1-5, with 7 bases identical to TRBD1. CDR3 in DNA: TGTGCCACCAGCAGAGAGGGGACAGAAAGTCAGCCCCAGCATTTT. Translating gives CATSREGTESQPQHF.